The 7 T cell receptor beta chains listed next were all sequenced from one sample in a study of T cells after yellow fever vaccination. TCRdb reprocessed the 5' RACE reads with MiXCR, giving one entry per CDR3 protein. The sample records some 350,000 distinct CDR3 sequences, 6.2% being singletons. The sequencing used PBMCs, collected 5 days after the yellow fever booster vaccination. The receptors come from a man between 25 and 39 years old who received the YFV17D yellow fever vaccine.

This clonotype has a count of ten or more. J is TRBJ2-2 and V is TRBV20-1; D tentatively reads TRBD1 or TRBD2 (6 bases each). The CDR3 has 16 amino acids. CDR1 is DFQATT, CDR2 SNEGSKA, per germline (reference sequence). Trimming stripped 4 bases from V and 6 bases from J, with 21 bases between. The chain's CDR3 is CSANGGGAGHSGELFF. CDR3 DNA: TGCAGTGCTAACGGAGGGGGAGCGGGTCATTCCGGGGAGCTGTTTTTT.

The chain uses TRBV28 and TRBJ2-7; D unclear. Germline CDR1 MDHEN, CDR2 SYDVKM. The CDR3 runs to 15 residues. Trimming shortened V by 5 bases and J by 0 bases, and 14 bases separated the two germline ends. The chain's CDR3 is CASSPEVEHSYEQYF. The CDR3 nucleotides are TGTGCCAGCAGTCCCGAAGTAGAGCACTCCTACGAGCAGTACTTC.

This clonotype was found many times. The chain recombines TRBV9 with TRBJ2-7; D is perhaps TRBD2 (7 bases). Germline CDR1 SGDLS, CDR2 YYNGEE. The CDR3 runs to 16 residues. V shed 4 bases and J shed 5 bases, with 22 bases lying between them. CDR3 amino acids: CASSPTGGGGVNEQYF. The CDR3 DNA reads TGTGCCAGCAGCCCGACCGGAGGGGGGGGAGTAAACGAGCAGTACTTC.

The CDR3 nucleotides are TGCGCCAGCAGCCAAGACAGTAATTCACCCCTCCACTTT. It codes for CASSQDSNSPLHF. The chain combines TRBV4-3 with TRBJ1-6; D remains ambiguous. The CDR3 totals 13 residues. CDR1 and CDR2 (germline): LGHNA, YSLEER. Trimming left V 0 bases short and J 6 bases short, with 3 bases between.

CDR3 nucleotide sequence: TGTGCCAGCAGTTTGACTAGCGGCAATGAGCAGTTCTTC. It codes for CASSLTSGNEQFF. The gene calls are TRBV27 and TRBJ2-1; 9 nucleotides agree with TRBD2. Germline CDR1 is MNHEY and CDR2 is SMNVEV (reference sequence). The CDR3 sequence is 13 residues long. The ends lost 3 bases at V and 6 bases at J; junction bases unmatched: 0.

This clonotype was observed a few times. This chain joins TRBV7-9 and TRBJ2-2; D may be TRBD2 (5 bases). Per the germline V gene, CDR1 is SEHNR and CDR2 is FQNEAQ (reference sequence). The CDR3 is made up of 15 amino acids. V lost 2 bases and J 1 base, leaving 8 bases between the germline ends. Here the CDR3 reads CASSLPAVNTGELFF. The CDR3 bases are TGTGCCAGCAGCTTACCAGCGGTGAACACCGGGGAGCTGTTTTTT.

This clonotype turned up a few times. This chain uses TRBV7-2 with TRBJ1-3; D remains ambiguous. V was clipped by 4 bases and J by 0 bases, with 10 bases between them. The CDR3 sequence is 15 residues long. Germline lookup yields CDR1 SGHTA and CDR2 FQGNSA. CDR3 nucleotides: TGTGCCAGCAGCTCCGACGGTCTCTCTGGAAACACCATATATTTT. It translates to CASSSDGLSGNTIYF.